The 15 T cell receptor beta chains listed next were all sequenced from one sample in a study of T cells after posttransplantation cyclophosphamide. Produced via immunoSEQ multiplex PCR; TCRdb's table is partial and in-frame only. The repertoire holds around 43,000 clones, about 90% seen once, with around 2.9% in the top ten. The sequencing sample was made of PBMCs. The receptors here all came from a woman aged 50 to 65 in good health and a related stem cell transplant donor.

The V call is TRBV11-3, the J call TRBJ2-7; 8 bases fit TRBD2. CDR3 length: 14 amino acids. CDR1 is SGHNT and CDR2 is YENEEA in the germline V gene. V shed 1 base and J 3 bases; nucleotides not matched to a gene: 2. The CDR3 region is CASSLAGGVYEQYF. The CDR3, as DNA: TGTGCCAGCAGCTTAGCCGGGGGGGTCTACGAGCAGTACTTC.

The chain links TRBV4-1 to TRBJ1-2, with D maybe TRBD1 (5 bases). The CDR3 covers 16 residues. Trimming stripped 0 bases from V and 1 base from J, with 12 bases between. Germline V gene data show CDR1 as MGHRA and CDR2 as YSYEKL. CDR3 in DNA: TGCGCCAGCAGCCAAGATTATGACAGATTTAACTATGGCTACACCTTC. This gives the protein CASSQDYDRFNYGYTF.

The rearrangement uses TRBV6-1 and TRBJ2-2; a weak D match, TRBD1 (5 bases). There are 15 residues in the CDR3. The V and J ends lost 6 bases and 1 base respectively, with 12 bases between them. From germline, CDR1 is MNHNS and CDR2 SASEGT. CDR3 protein: CASRGRTGNTGELFF. The CDR3 bases are TGTGCCAGCAGGGGCCGTACAGGGAACACCGGGGAGCTGTTTTTT.

The chain uses TRBV11-2 and TRBJ2-3, with TRBD1 matching over 9 bases. Germline V gene sequence: CDR1 SGHAT, CDR2 FQNNGV. With 5 bases clipped from V and 6 bases from J, the junction kept 9 bases outside the gene matches. The CDR3 runs to 15 residues. The CDR3 loop reads CASSLSGQGTDTQYF. The CDR3 bases are TGTGCCAGCAGCCTTTCCGGACAGGGGACGGATACGCAGTATTTT.

The V call is TRBV2, the J call TRBJ2-1, with TRBD2 matching 11 bases. CDR3 length: 15 amino acids. The germline V gene has CDR1 SNHLY and CDR2 FYNNEI. Unmatched junction bases numbered 11, after V lost 1 base and J lost 15 bases. DNA of the CDR3: TGTGCCAGCAGTGAAGATGTAGCGGGAGGGCCGGACTTGTTCTTC. As protein: CASSEDVAGGPDLFF.

The count of this clone is one. The chain employs TRBV15 and TRBJ1-1; maybe TRBD1 (6 bases). Trimming took off 1 base at V and 5 bases at J, with 8 bases between the two ends. This CDR3 region has 13 residues. The germline V gene has CDR1 LNHNV and CDR2 YYDKDF (reference sequence). The DNA of the CDR3 is TGTGCCACCAGCAGAGCAGGGGAAACTGAAGCTTTCTTT. Translated, it gives CATSRAGETEAFF.

The chain combines TRBV14 with TRBJ2-7, with 13 positions matching TRBD2. The CDR3 is 15 amino acids. Trimming at V came to 5 bases and at J to 3 bases, leaving 4 bases not matched to a gene. Per the germline V gene, CDR1 is SGHDN and CDR2 is FVKESK. CDR3 amino acids: CASSVRTSGSYEQYF. The CDR3 coding sequence is TGTGCCAGCAGCGTACGGACTAGCGGGAGCTACGAGCAGTACTTC.

The chain is built from TRBV6-5 and TRBJ1-1, with D tentatively TRBD1 (5 bases). This CDR3 has 12 amino acids. Germline CDR1 MNHEY, CDR2 SVGAGI. Trimming left V 0 bases short and J 11 bases short, with 10 bases between. CDR3 region: CASSYSGGRAFF. The CDR3 nucleotides read TGTGCCAGCAGTTACTCGGGGGGGAGGGCTTTCTTT.

The chain uses TRBV27 and TRBJ1-4; tentative D call: TRBD1 (6 bases). The germline V gene has CDR1 MNHEY and CDR2 SMNVEV (reference sequence). V shed 5 bases and J shed 3 bases, with 13 bases lying between them. This CDR3 is built from 15 residues. The CDR3 bases are TGTGCCAGCAGTAACCACAGGGTGGCTAATGAAAAACTGTTTTTT. Residues: CASSNHRVANEKLFF.

The chain couples TRBV2 to TRBJ2-1; 7 nucleotides align to TRBD2. The CDR3 has 18 residues. Germline CDR1 and CDR2: SNHLY and FYNNEI. Germline trimming cut 6 bases from V and 0 bases from J; bases unmatched to any gene: 14. The CDR3 reads CASSPAGLAESSYNEQFF. The CDR3, as DNA: TGTGCCAGCAGCCCCGCCGGGCTAGCGGAGAGCTCCTACAATGAGCAGTTCTTC.

Here the CDR3 DNA reads TGTGCCAGCAGCTTAGTCAGGACAGGGGGTGACGGCTACACCTTC. It codes for CASSLVRTGGDGYTF. V is TRBV11-2 and J is TRBJ1-2; TRBD1 agrees at 10 bases. J lost 8 bases, V lost 1 base, and 7 bases had no gene match. The CDR3 totals 15 residues. Germline V lookup: CDR1 SGHAT, CDR2 FQNNGV. The whole variable domain, filled in from reference TRBV11-2 and TRBJ1-2, reads EAGVAQSPRYKIIEKRQSVAFWCNPISGHATLYWYQQILGQGPKLLIQFQNNGVVDDSQLPKDRFSAERLKGVDSTLKIQPAKLEDSAVYLCASSLVRTGGDGYTFGSGTRLTVV.

This chain uses TRBV6-1 with TRBJ1-5; 7 positions agree with TRBD1. The ends lost 6 bases at V and 0 bases at J; junction bases unmatched: 5. The CDR3 has 15 residues. Germline CDR1 MNHNS, CDR2 SASEGT. This chain's CDR3 is CASSPRQGSNQPQHF. CDR3 nucleotides: TGTGCCAGCAGCCCTCGACAGGGTAGCAATCAGCCCCAGCATTTT.

This chain uses TRBV6-1 with TRBJ1-6; 7 nucleotides align to TRBD1. J gave up 14 bases and V 7 bases, and 14 bases lay outside the gene matches. The CDR3 totals 14 residues. Germline V gene sequence: CDR1 MNHNS, CDR2 SASEGT. The CDR3 region is CASTTLRDSLALHF. CDR3 DNA sequence: TGTGCCAGCACTACACTGAGGGACAGCTTGGCCCTCCACTTT.

This clone was picked up a small number of times. This rearrangement joins TRBV10-2 to TRBJ1-4; D not resolved. CDR1 is WSHSY and CDR2 is SAAADI in the germline V gene. The CDR3 spans 12 residues. The ends were cut back, 5 bases at V and 12 bases at J, with 13 bases in the middle. CDR3 residues: CASSNFAGELFF. The CDR3 coding sequence is TGCGCCAGCAGTAATTTTGCCGGGGAACTGTTTTTT.

The rearrangement uses TRBV18 and TRBJ2-7; D gene uncertain. V was clipped by 6 bases and J by 0 bases, with 9 bases between them. The germline gives CDR1 KGHSH, CDR2 LQKENI. CDR3 length: 13 residues. CDR3 protein: CASSPRSSYEQYF. CDR3 nucleotides: TGTGCCAGCTCTCCTAGGAGCTCCTACGAGCAGTACTTC.